This TCR beta chain was captured in a study of blood T cell repertoires in COVID-19. About the research overall: The United States, Italy and Spain were the sources of the acute and convalescent COVID-19 samples.

Generated by immunoSEQ multiplex PCR, the TCRdb table keeps only in-frame clones and is missing some. Here the sample spans about 49,000 clones, under 70% being singletons. Trimming took 4 bases from V and 4 from J; bases not matched to a gene: 9. CDR1 SGHNT and CDR2 YYREEE come from the germline V gene (reference sequence). CDR3 length: 15 residues. The receptor was derived from a woman aged 70-85 years with acute or convalescent COVID-19. The chain joins TRBV5-4 to TRBJ1-1, with 8 bases that match TRBD1. Material: peripheral blood. The CDR3 DNA follows: TGTGCCAGCAGCCAAAAACAGGGGGTGAGCACTGAAGCTTTCTTT. Translated: CASSQKQGVSTEAFF.